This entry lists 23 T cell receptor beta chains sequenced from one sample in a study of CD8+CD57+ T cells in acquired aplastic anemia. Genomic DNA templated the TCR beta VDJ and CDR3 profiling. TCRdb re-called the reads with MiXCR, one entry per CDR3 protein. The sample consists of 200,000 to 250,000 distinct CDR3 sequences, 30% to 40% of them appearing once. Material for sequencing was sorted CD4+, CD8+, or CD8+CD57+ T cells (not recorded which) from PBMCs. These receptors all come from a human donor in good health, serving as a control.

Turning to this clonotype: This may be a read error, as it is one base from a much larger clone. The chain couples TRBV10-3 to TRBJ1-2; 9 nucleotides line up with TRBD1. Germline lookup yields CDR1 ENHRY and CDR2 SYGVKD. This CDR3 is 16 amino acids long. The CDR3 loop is CASSYPPGQGAYGYTF. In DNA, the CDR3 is TGTGCCAGCAGTTACCCCCCGGGACAGGGTGCCTATGGCTACACCTTC.

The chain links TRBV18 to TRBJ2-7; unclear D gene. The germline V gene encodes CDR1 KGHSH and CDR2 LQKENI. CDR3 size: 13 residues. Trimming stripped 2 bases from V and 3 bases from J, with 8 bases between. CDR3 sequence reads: CASSPRLVYEQYF. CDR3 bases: TGTGCCAGCTCACCAAGGTTGGTCTACGAGCAGTACTTC.

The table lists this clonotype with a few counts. The CDR3 reads CSACVAGGTDTQYF. The DNA for the CDR3 is TGCAGTGCATGCGTAGCGGGGGGCACAGATACGCAGTATTTT. The rearrangement links TRBV20-1 to TRBJ2-3; 9 bases fit TRBD2. The V gene end was trimmed by 6 bases and the J gene end by 1 base; junction bases not matched to a gene: 5. This CDR3 has 14 residues. Germline V gene lookup returns CDR1 DFQATT and CDR2 SNEGSKA (reference sequence).

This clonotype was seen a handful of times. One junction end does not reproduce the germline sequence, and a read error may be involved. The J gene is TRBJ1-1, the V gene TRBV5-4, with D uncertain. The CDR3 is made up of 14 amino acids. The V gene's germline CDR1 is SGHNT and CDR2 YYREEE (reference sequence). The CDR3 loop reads CASSKTGENAEAFF. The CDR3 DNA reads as TGTGCCAGCAGCAAAACCGGGGAGAACGCTGAAGCTTTCTTT. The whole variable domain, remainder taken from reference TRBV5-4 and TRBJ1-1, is ETGVTQSPTHLIKTRGQQVTLRCSSQSGHNTVSWYQQALGQGPQFIFQYYREEENGRGNFPPRFSGLQFPNYSSELNVNALELDDSALYLCASSKTGENAEAFFGQGTRLTVV.

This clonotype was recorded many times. The CDR3 sequence: CASSPNRDNTEAFF. The CDR3 DNA reads as TGTGCCAGCAGCCCGAACCGGGACAACACTGAAGCTTTCTTT. J is TRBJ1-1 and V is TRBV7-2; D is perhaps TRBD1 (5 bases). This CDR3 comprises 14 residues. V shed 5 bases and J shed 2 bases, with 12 bases lying between them. Germline assignment: CDR1 SGHTA and CDR2 FQGNSA.

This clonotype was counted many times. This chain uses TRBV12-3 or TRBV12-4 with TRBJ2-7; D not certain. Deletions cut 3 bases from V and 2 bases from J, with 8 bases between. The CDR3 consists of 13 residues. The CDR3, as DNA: TGTGCCAGCAGTTTTAGGAGAACCTACGAGCAGTACTTC. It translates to CASSFRRTYEQYF.

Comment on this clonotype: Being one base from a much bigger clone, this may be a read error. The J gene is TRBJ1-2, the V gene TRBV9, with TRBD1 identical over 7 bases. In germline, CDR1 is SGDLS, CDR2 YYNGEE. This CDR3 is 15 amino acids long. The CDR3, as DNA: TGTGCCCGCAGCGTCGGACAGGAGGTACAACATGGCTACACCTTC. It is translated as CARSVGQEVQHGYTF.

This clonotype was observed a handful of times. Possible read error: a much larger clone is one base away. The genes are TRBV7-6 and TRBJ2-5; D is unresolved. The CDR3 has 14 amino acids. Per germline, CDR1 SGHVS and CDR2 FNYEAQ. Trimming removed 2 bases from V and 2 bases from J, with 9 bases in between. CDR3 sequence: CASSLQQAQETQYF. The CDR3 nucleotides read TGTGCCAGCAGCTTACAGCAGGCTCAAGAGACCCAGTACTTC. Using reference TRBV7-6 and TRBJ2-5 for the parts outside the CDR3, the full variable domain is GAGVSQSPRYKVTKRGQDVALRCDPISGHVSLYWYRQALGQGPEFLTYFNYEAQQDKSGLPNDRFSAERPEGSISTLTIQRTEQRDSAMYRCASSLQQAQETQYFGPGTRLLVL.

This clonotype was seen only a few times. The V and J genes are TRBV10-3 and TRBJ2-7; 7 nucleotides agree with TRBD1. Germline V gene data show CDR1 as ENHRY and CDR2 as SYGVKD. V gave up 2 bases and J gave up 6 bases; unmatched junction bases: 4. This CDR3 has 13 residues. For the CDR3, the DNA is TGTGCCATCAGTGAGCGACAGGGCGGCGAGCAGTACTTC. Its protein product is CAISERQGGEQYF.

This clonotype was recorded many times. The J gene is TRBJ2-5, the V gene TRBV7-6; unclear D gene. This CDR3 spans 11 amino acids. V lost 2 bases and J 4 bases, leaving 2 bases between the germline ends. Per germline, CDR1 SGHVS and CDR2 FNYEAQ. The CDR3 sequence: CASSLSETQYF. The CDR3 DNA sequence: TGTGCCAGCAGCTTATCAGAGACCCAGTACTTC.

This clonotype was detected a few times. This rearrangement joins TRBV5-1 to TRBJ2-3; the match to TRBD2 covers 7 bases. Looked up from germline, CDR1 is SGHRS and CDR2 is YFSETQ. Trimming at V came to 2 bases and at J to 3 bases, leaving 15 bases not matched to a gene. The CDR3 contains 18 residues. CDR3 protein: CASSLRSVEGGLTDTQYF. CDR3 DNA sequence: TGCGCCAGCAGCTTAAGGTCGGTCGAGGGAGGGCTTACAGATACGCAGTATTTT.

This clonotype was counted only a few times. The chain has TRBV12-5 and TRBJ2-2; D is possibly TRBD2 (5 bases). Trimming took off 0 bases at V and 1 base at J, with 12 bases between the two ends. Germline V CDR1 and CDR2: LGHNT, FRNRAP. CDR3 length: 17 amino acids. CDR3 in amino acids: CASGLVYGGGNTGELFF. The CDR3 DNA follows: TGTGCTAGTGGTTTGGTATATGGCGGAGGGAACACCGGGGAGCTGTTTTTT. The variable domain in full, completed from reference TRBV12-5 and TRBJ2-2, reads DARVTQTPRHKVTEMGQEVTMRCQPILGHNTVFWYRQTMMQGLELLAYFRNRAPLDDSGMPKDRFSAEMPDATLATLKIQPSEPRDSAVYFCASGLVYGGGNTGELFFGEGSRLTVL.

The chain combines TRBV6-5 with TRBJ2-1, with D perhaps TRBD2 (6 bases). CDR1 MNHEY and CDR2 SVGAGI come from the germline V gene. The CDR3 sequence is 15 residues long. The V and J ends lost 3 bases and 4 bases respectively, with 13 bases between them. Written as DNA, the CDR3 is TGTGCCAGCAGTTATGGGGCGACTAGTTACAATGAGCAGTTCTTC. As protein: CASSYGATSYNEQFF.

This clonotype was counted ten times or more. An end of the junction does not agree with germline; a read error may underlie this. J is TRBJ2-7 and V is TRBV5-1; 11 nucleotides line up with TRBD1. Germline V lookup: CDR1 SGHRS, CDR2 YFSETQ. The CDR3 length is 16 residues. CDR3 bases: TGCGCCAGCAGCTTGGACCGGACAGGGGGCTCCCACGAGCAGTACTTC. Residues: CASSLDRTGGSHEQYF. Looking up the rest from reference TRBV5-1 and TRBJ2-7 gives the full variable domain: KAGVTQTPRYLIKTRGQQVTLSCSPISGHRSVSWYQQTPGQGLQFLFEYFSETQRNKGNFPGRFSGRQFSNSRSEMNVSTLELGDSALYLCASSLDRTGGSHEQYFGPGTRLTVT.

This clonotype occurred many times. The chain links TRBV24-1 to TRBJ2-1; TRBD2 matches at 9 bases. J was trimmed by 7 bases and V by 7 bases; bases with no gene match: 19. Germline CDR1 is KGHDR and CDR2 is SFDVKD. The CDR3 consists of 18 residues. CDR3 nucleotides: TGTGCCACCAGCTTAGCGGGAGACCACACTAACCTCGGGAATGAGCAGTTCTTC. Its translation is CATSLAGDHTNLGNEQFF.

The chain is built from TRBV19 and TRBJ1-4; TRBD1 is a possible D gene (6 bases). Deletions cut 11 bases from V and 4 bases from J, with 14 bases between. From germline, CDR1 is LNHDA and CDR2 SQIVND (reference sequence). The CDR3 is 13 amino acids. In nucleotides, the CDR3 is TGTGCCTGTGAGGACAGAAATAATGAAAAACTGTTTTTT. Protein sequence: CACEDRNNEKLFF.

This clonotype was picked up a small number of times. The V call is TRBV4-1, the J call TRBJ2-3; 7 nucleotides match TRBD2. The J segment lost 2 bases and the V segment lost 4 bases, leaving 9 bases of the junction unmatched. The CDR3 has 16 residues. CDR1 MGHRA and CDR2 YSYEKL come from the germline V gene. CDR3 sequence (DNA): TGCGCCAGCAGCCCTCGGTGGGGGGGAAACACAGATACGCAGTATTTT. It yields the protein CASSPRWGGNTDTQYF.

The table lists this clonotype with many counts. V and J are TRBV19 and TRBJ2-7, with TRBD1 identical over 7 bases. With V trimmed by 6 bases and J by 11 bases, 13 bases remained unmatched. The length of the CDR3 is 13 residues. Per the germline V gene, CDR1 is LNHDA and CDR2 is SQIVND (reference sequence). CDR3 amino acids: CASSKQGTTVEYF. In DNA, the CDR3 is TGTGCCAGTAGCAAACAGGGGACGACTGTGGAGTACTTC.

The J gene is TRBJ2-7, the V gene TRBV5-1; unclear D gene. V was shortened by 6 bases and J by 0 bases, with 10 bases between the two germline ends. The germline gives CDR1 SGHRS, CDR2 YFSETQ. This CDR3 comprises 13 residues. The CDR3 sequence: CASNGLDSYEQYF. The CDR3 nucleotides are TGCGCCAGCAATGGCCTAGACTCCTACGAGCAGTACTTC.

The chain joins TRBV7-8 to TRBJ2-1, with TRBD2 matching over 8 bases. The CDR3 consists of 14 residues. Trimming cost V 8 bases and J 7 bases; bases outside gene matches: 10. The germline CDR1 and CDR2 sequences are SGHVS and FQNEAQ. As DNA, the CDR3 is TGTGCCAGCCGGCACGGGAGGGCCAGTAATGAGCAGTTCTTC. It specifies CASRHGRASNEQFF.

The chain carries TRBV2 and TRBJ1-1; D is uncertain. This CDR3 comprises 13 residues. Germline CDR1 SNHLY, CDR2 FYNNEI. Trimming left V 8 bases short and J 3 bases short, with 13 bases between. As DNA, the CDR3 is TGTGCCAGCGGATACGAGCAGTACACTGAAGCTTTCTTT. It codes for CASGYEQYTEAFF. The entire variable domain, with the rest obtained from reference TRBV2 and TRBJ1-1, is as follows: EPEVTQTPSHQVTQMGQEVILRCVPISNHLYFYWYRQILGQKVEFLVSFYNNEISEKSEIFDDQFSVERPDGSNFTLKIRSTKLEDSAMYFCASGYEQYTEAFFGQGTRLTVV.

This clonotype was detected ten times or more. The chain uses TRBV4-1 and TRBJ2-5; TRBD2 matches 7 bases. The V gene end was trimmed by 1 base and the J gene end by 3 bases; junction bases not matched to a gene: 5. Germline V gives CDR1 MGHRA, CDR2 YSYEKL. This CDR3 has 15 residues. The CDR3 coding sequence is TGCGCCAGCAGCCAAGGTCGTCTAGCGGAAGAGACCCAGTACTTC. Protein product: CASSQGRLAEETQYF.

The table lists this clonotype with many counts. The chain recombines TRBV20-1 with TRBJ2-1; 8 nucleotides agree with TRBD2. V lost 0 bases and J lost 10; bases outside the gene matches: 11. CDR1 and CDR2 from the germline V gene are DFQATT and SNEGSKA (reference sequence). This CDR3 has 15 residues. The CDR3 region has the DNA TGCAGTGCTAGAGATAGTAGCGGGACTGGATACGAGCAGTTCTTC. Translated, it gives CSARDSSGTGYEQFF.